The rows below give T cell receptor beta chains drawn from one sample of a study of Ad26.COV2.S vaccination and SARS-CoV-2 variants. TCRdb's table, derived via immunoSEQ multiplex PCR, lists solely in-frame clones and lacks some. There are hundreds of thousands of clones in the sample; around 86% occur only once, and more than 3% lies in the top ten. Sequenced material: peripheral blood, taken in a trial of Ad26.COV2.S vaccine versus placebo. These TCRs come from a person between 18 and 60 years old who received the Ad26.COV2.S COVID-19 vaccine or a placebo. CDR3s include the opening cysteine and the closing phenylalanine or tryptophan. A D gene is named only where the DNA matches it firmly. Expanded clones get a size class; other rows say once, few or many, or leave the size out.

d_call	v_call	clone_size	j_call	cdr3_aa	cdr3_nt
-	TRBV9	-	TRBJ1-3	CASSETMEGGNTIYF	TGTGCCAGCAGTGAAACCATGGAGGGAGGAAACACCATATATTTT
TRBD2	TRBV5-6	-	TRBJ2-5	CASSQLAGVRETQYF	TGTGCCAGCAGCCAGCTAGCGGGGGTCCGTGAGACCCAGTACTTC
-	TRBV16	few	TRBJ1-1	CASSQSWDTEAFF	TGTGCCAGCAGCCAATCGTGGGATACTGAAGCTTTCTTT
TRBD1	TRBV11-2	-	TRBJ1-4	CASSPGGRNEKLFF	TGTGCCAGCAGTCCAGGGGGTAGAAATGAAAAACTGTTTTTT
-	TRBV5-1	few	TRBJ1-1	CASSLDTNTEAFF	TGCGCCAGCAGCTTGGACACGAACACTGAAGCTTTCTTT
-	TRBV15	-	TRBJ1-2	CATSRTLGENYGYTF	TGTGCCACCAGCAGAACCTTGGGGGAAAACTATGGCTACACCTTC
-	TRBV7-9	-	TRBJ1-1	CASSSTLSYEAFF	TGTGCCAGCAGCTCCACCCTTAGTTATGAAGCTTTCTTT
TRBD2	TRBV19	-	TRBJ2-3	CASSIGTSGLTDTQYF	TGTGCCAGTAGTATTGGGACTAGCGGACTCACAGATACGCAGTATTTT
-	TRBV9	-	TRBJ2-7	CASSAGGDRQEQYF	TGTGCCAGCAGCGCGGGAGGGGACAGACAGGAGCAGTACTTC
TRBD1	TRBV4-3	-	TRBJ2-7	CASNLEGPGQPCGGPTYEQYF	TGCGCCAGCAACCTAGAGGGACCGGGACAGCCCTGTGGGGGACCTACCTACGAGCAGTACTTC
TRBD2	TRBV4-1	few	TRBJ2-1	CASSQVDFIGGGNNEQFF	TGCGCCAGCAGCCAAGTCGACTTTATAGGCGGGGGGAACAATGAGCAGTTCTTC
TRBD1	TRBV6-5	-	TRBJ1-2	CASSYPGQGVGGYTF	TGTGCCAGCAGTTACCCGGGACAGGGGGTGGGCGGCTACACCTTC
-	TRBV6-5	-	TRBJ2-3	CASSDPPTDTQYF	TGTGCCAGCAGCGACCCCCCCACAGATACGCAGTATTTT
TRBD1	TRBV7-6	-	TRBJ1-6	CASSDPGQGDSPLHF	TGTGCCAGCAGCGATCCGGGACAGGGGGATTCACCCCTCCACTTT
-	TRBV7-2	-	TRBJ1-5	CASSPTGQWRYSNQPQHF	TGTGCCAGCAGCCCTACAGGACAGTGGAGATATAGCAATCAGCCCCAGCATTTT
-	TRBV7-9	-	TRBJ2-4	CATQDRTNIQYF	TGTGCCACCCAGGACAGAACTAACATTCAGTACTTC
-	TRBV15	once	TRBJ2-7	CATSRDFGGSYEQYF	TGTGCCACCAGCAGAGATTTTGGGGGATCCTACGAGCAGTACTTC
-	TRBV21-1	-	TRBJ2-6	CASETTRDRGLSGANVLTF	TGTGCCAGCGAAACTACCCGGGACAGGGGGCTTTCTGGGGCCAACGTCCTGACTTTC